This TCR beta chain was documented in a study of cytomegalovirus exposure and HLA in healthy donors. Vbeta (60) and Jbeta (13) primers were used in the PCR. TCRdb's copy holds only in-frame clones and misses some; the assay was immunoSEQ multiplex PCR. The table shows about 150,000 clones, with about 85% occurring only once. With V trimmed by 5 bases and J by 7 bases, 9 bases remained unmatched. The CDR3 contains 15 residues. Germline CDR1 and CDR2: LGHNT and FRNRAP. The clonotype originates from a man aged 30 to 39 in good health and CMV-seropositive. The sequencing input was PBMCs. V is TRBV12-5 and J is TRBJ2-2; 8 nucleotides match TRBD1. CDR3 in DNA: TGTGCTAGTGGTCCTAGTCAGGGGGCAGGCGGGGAGCTGTTTTTT. It codes for CASGPSQGAGGELFF.